By share, the clone carrying this TCR beta chain ranks as medium-sized (0.01 to 0.1%). What it binds is unknown. From germline, CDR1 is DFQATT and CDR2 SNEGSKA (reference sequence). The CDR3 contains 15 residues. Trimming took 1 base from V and 0 from J; bases not matched to a gene: 2. As for time point: sample taken at primary tumor resection. Unsorted whole RNA from tumor, nontumor lung or frozen PBMC underwent sequencing. TCRdb re-called the 5' RACE reads through MiXCR, storing one row per CDR3 protein. This table has 2,500 to 3,500 distinct CDR3 sequences, 8% to 10% appearing once. These data are taken from a study of spatial heterogeneity in lung cancer. Findings of the study overall: How many expanded intratumoral alpha and beta TCRs were present tracked the tumor mutation count, which was a count of nonsynonymous mutations.

V gene TRBV20-1 combines with J gene TRBJ2-1, with 8 bases lining up with TRBD2. The source material was lung tumor tissue, sampled at surgery. The receptor was isolated from a female donor with early-stage non-small cell lung cancer. CDR3 protein: CSARVAGGSYNEQFF. CDR3 DNA sequence: TGCAGTGCTAGAGTGGCGGGGGGCTCCTACAATGAGCAGTTCTTC.